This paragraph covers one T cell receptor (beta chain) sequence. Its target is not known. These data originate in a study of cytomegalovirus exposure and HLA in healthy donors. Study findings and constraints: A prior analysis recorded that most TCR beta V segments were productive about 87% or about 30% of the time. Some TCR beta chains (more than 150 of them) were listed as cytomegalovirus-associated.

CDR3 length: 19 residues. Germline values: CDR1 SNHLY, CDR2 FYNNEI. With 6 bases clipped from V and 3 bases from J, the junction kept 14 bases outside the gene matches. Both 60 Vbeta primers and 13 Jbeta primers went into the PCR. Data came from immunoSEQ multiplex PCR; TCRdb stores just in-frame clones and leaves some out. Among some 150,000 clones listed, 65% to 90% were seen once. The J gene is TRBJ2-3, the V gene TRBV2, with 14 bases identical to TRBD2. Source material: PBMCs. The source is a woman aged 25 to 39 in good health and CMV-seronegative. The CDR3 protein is CASRRTGTSGSRLTDTQYF. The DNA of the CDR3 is TGTGCCAGCAGGCGGACCGGGACTAGCGGGAGTAGATTGACAGATACGCAGTATTTT. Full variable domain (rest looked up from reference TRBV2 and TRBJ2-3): EPEVTQTPSHQVTQMGQEVILRCVPISNHLYFYWYRQILGQKVEFLVSFYNNEISEKSEIFDDQFSVERPDGSNFTLKIRSTKLEDSAMYFCASRRTGTSGSRLTDTQYFGPGTRLTVL.